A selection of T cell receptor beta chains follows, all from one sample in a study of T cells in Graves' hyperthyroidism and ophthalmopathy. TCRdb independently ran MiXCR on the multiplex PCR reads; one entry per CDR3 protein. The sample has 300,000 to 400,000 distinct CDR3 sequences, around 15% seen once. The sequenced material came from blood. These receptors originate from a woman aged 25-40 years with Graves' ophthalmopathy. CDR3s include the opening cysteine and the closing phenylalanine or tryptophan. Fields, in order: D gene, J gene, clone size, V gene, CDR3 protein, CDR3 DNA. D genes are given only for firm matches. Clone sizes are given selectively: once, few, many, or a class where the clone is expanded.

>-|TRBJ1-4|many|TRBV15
CATEPGPGFEKLFF
TGTGCCACCGAACCGGGTCCAGGGTTTGAAAAACTGTTTTTT
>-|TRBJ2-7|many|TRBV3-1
CASSQVTAYEQYF
TGTGCCAGCAGCCAAGTCACGGCCTACGAGCAGTACTTC
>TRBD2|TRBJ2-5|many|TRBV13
CASTLSAGGGETQYF
TGTGCCAGCACCCTCTCCGCGGGGGGCGGAGAGACCCAGTACTTC
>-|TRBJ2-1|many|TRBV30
CAFTRVSGRPLEQFF
TGTGCCTTCACAAGGGTGAGCGGGCGACCATTGGAGCAGTTCTTC
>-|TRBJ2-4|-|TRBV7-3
CASSQNVGNIQYF
TGTGCCAGCAGCCAAAATGTCGGGAACATTCAGTACTTC
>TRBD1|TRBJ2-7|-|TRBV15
CATSRPLGQGEQYF
TGTGCCACCAGCAGGCCCCTAGGACAGGGTGAGCAGTACTTC
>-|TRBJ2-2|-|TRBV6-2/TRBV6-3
CASSYPGELFF
TGTGCCAGCAGTTATCCCGGGGAGCTGTTTTTT
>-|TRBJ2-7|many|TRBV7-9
CASSISNLDEQYF
TGTGCCAGCAGCATTTCGAACCTGGACGAGCAGTACTTC
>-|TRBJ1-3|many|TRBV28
CASSFTGTISGNTIYF
TGTGCCAGCAGTTTTACTGGCACTATCTCCGGAAACACCATATATTTT
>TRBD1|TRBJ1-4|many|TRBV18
CASSPAGQGANEKLFF
TGTGCCAGCTCACCAGCCGGACAGGGGGCTAATGAAAAACTGTTTTTT
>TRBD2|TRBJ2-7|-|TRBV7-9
CASSPGGTLLSYEQYF
TGTGCCAGCAGCCCGGGAGGGACGCTTCTATCCTACGAGCAGTACTTC
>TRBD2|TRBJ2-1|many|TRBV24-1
CATSDFGGRGTSNEQFF
TGTGCCACCAGTGATTTCGGCGGGAGGGGGACAAGTAATGAGCAGTTCTTC
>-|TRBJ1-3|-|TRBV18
CASSDGTGSGNTIYF
TGTGCCAGCTCAGATGGGACGGGCTCTGGAAACACCATATATTTT
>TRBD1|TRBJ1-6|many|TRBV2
CASRTTGASSPLHF
TGTGCCAGCAGAACGACAGGGGCCTCTTCACCCCTCCACTTT
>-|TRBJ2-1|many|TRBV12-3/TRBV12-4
CASKLYNEQFF
TGTGCCAGCAAATTATACAATGAGCAGTTCTTC
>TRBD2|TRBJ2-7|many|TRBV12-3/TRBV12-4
CASSTLLAGRYEQYF
TGTGCCAGCAGTACCCTTCTAGCGGGGCGCTACGAGCAGTACTTC
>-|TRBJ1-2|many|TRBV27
CASPRRGYNYGYTF
TGTGCCAGCCCGAGGAGGGGCTATAACTATGGCTACACCTTC
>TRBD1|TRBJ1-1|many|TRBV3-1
CASSPWAGGPTEAFF
TGTGCCAGCAGCCCCTGGGCAGGGGGCCCGACTGAAGCTTTCTTT
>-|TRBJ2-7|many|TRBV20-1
CSARAGTPSYEQYF
TGCAGTGCTCGAGCCGGGACGCCTTCCTACGAGCAGTACTTC
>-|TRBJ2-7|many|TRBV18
CASSHRSKGVYEQYF
TGTGCCAGCTCACATCGGTCAAAAGGGGTTTACGAGCAGTACTTC
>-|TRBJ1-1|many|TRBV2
CASSALDGGNTEAFF
TGTGCCAGCAGCGCATTGGACGGCGGGAACACTGAAGCTTTCTTT
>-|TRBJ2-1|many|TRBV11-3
CASSLVHGGASYNEQFF
TGTGCCAGCAGCTTAGTTCACGGGGGTGCCTCCTACAATGAGCAGTTCTTC
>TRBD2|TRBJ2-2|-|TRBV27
CASRLTQASGGSNTGELFF
TGTGCCAGCAGACTAACGCAGGCTAGCGGGGGGTCGAACACCGGGGAGCTGTTCTTT
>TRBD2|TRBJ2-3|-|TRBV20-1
CSAREDLLAGEVDTQYF
TGCAGTGCTAGAGAAGATCTACTAGCGGGAGAGGTGGATACGCAGTATTTT